The next 13 T cell receptor beta chains were all read from a single sample in a study of cytomegalovirus exposure and HLA in healthy donors (dated by TCRdb to the late 2010s). Library preparation used the immunoSEQ multiplex PCR assay. For the multiplex PCR, a mixture combining 60 forward primers for TCR Vbeta segments and 13 reverse primers for TCR Jbeta segments was used. The table comes from immuneACCESS by way of TCRdb, which keeps in-frame sequences with V and J called. Part of the clones is missing from these tables; in studies checked, under half for an unresolved V gene and the rest for unknown reasons. This sample is represented by tens of thousands of clones; around three quarters of them were singletons. The ten largest clones capture around 1.5% of the sample. The source material was PBMCs. The receptor set was obtained from a female donor in good health and CMV-seronegative.

The chain combines TRBV5-6 with TRBJ2-7, with 9 nucleotides matching TRBD1. The germline V gene has CDR1 SGHDT and CDR2 YYEEEE. V gave up 2 bases and J gave up 0 bases; unmatched junction bases: 6. The CDR3 runs to 16 residues. The CDR3 DNA reads as TGTGCCAGCAGCTTTCCCGCGGACAGGGGCTCCTACGAGCAGTACTTC. Encoded protein: CASSFPADRGSYEQYF.

This chain links TRBV11-2 with TRBJ1-2, with D tentatively TRBD1 (5 bases). The CDR3 has 12 amino acids. V was trimmed by 6 bases and J by 5 bases, leaving 10 bases between them. CDR1 and CDR2 (germline): SGHAT, FQNNGV. Written as DNA, the CDR3 is TGTGCCAGCAGGGGCGGGGGATATGGCTACACCTTC. It is translated as CASRGGGYGYTF. The variable domain in full, with the rest retrieved from reference TRBV11-2 and TRBJ1-2, is EAGVAQSPRYKIIEKRQSVAFWCNPISGHATLYWYQQILGQGPKLLIQFQNNGVVDDSQLPKDRFSAERLKGVDSTLKIQPAKLEDSAVYLCASRGGGYGYTFGSGTRLTVV.

V is TRBV30 and J is TRBJ1-4; the D gene is possibly TRBD1 (6 bases). The germline CDR1 and CDR2 sequences are GTSNPN and SVGIG (reference sequence). This CDR3 comprises 15 residues. Trimming took 2 bases from V and 8 from J, leaving 18 bases between them. The CDR3 region has the DNA TGTGCCTGGAGTCGAGTGGGGGCGCGCGGCGAAAAACTGTTTTTT. Its protein is CAWSRVGARGEKLFF.

This sequence joins TRBV10-3 and TRBJ1-6, with D maybe TRBD1 (6 bases). Trimming took off 3 bases at V and 0 bases at J, with 15 bases between the two ends. The germline CDR1 and CDR2 sequences are ENHRY and SYGVKD. The length of the CDR3 is 18 residues. For the CDR3, the DNA is TGTGCCATCAGTGAATGGGGGCGTTCGAGCTCCTATAATTCACCCCTCCACTTT. Translation gives CAISEWGRSSSYNSPLHF.

J is TRBJ2-1 and V is TRBV11-3; no reliable D call. Looked up from germline, CDR1 is SGHNT and CDR2 is YENEEA. The V gene lost 3 bases and the J gene lost 4 bases, with 4 bases spanning the gap. This CDR3 has 12 amino acids. CDR3 DNA: TGTGCCAGCAGCTTCCATTACAATGAGCAGTTCTTC. Protein product: CASSFHYNEQFF.

The chain links TRBV29-1 to TRBJ2-3; 12 bases are shared with TRBD1. The germline V gene has CDR1 SQVTM and CDR2 ANQGSEA. CDR3 size: 14 residues. Trimming cost V 5 bases and J 4 bases; bases outside gene matches: 4. The CDR3 protein is CSVTGTGGPDTQYF. The CDR3, as DNA: TGCAGCGTTACTGGGACAGGGGGCCCAGATACGCAGTATTTT.

The V and J genes are TRBV7-3 and TRBJ2-3, with D maybe TRBD2 (5 bases). Germline V gene sequence: CDR1 SGHTA, CDR2 FQGTGA. V was pared by 2 bases and J by 0 bases, with 12 bases between. CDR3 length equals 16 residues. CDR3 protein: CASSLYGGFSTDTQYF. CDR3 in DNA: TGTGCCAGCAGCTTATACGGAGGTTTTAGCACAGATACGCAGTATTTT.

The chain links TRBV7-2 to TRBJ1-6; TRBD1 is a possible D gene (5 bases). The CDR3 contains 13 residues. CDR1 is SGHTA, CDR2 FQGNSA, per germline. V was trimmed by 5 bases and J by 10 bases, leaving 12 bases between them. CDR3 bases: TGTGCCAGCAGCCTTGGGGGGGGATCACCCCTCCACTTT. Amino acid sequence: CASSLGGGSPLHF.

The chain combines TRBV7-2 with TRBJ2-7; TRBD2 aligns across 12 bases. The J segment lost 2 bases and the V segment lost 2 bases, leaving 7 bases of the junction unmatched. Germline V gene sequence: CDR1 SGHTA, CDR2 FQGNSA. The CDR3 is 17 amino acids. The CDR3 spells CASSLILAGGSPYEQYF. The CDR3, as DNA: TGTGCCAGCAGCTTAATACTAGCGGGGGGTTCCCCCTACGAGCAGTACTTC.

The chain uses TRBV6-5 and TRBJ1-1, with D unresolved. Deletions cut 4 bases from V and 1 base from J, with 13 bases between. CDR3 length: 15 amino acids. Germline V gene lookup returns CDR1 MNHEY and CDR2 SVGAGI. The chain's CDR3 is CASSSNSRRNTEAFF. The CDR3 DNA is TGTGCCAGCAGTTCCAACTCGCGGAGGAACACTGAAGCTTTCTTT.

V is TRBV18 and J is TRBJ1-2, with unresolved D. Germline lookup yields CDR1 KGHSH and CDR2 LQKENI. Trimming took 1 base from V and 3 from J, leaving 15 bases between them. This CDR3 is built from 16 residues. This chain's CDR3 is CASSPLPQARDYGYTF. Written as DNA, the CDR3 is TGTGCCAGCTCACCACTGCCTCAGGCAAGAGACTATGGCTACACCTTC.

This clone was detected a few times. The rearrangement links TRBV6-5 to TRBJ2-3, with D perhaps matching TRBD2 (6 bases). The V gene's germline CDR1 is MNHEY and CDR2 SVGAGI. The CDR3 runs 11 residues. The ends were cut back, 6 bases at V and 5 bases at J, with 6 bases in the middle. CDR3: CASRRGDTQYF. CDR3 nucleotide sequence: TGTGCCAGCAGGCGGGGAGATACGCAGTATTTT.

Regarding this clone: Additional DNA sequences in this sample encode the identical CDR3. This chain links TRBV7-9 with TRBJ2-7; D gene uncertain. CDR1 and CDR2 (germline): SEHNR, FQNEAQ (reference sequence). This CDR3 has 11 amino acids. V lost 0 bases and J lost 6, with 3 bases in between. The CDR3 region is CASSLAREQYF. In DNA, the CDR3 is TGTGCCAGCAGCTTAGCTCGCGAGCAGTACTTC.